Listed here are 26 T cell receptor beta chains from one sample, sequenced in a study of T cells in Graves' hyperthyroidism and ophthalmopathy. Amplification targeted TCR beta CDR3 regions from RNA transcripts. HTBI primers were employed in a first-round RT-PCR of the TCR CDR3. TCRdb recomputed calls from the multiplex PCR reads with MiXCR, one row per CDR3 protein. The table records approximately 640,000 distinct CDR3 sequences, about 45% of them present only once. Sequenced sample: peripheral blood or thyroid tissue (not recorded which). Receptors originate from an adult man with Graves' disease, either hyperthyroidism or ophthalmopathy (not recorded which).

This clonotype was counted ten times or more. The genes are TRBV6-5 and TRBJ1-1; perhaps TRBD1 as D (6 bases). Germline V lookup: CDR1 MNHEY, CDR2 SVGAGI. The V end lost 5 bases, the J end lost 5 bases, and 15 bases lay between the germline ends. The CDR3 loop spans 14 amino acids. CDR3 in DNA: TGTGCCAGCAGTCTTAACAGGGTAAGGACTGAAGCTTTCTTT. Translated, it gives CASSLNRVRTEAFF.

The chain carries TRBV7-2 and TRBJ2-7, with 12 positions matching TRBD1. The length of the CDR3 is 14 residues. The V and J ends lost 6 bases and 5 bases, in that order; junction bases with no gene match: 5. The V gene's germline CDR1 is SGHTA and CDR2 FQGNSA. CDR3 residues: CASRSGTGGHEQYF. In DNA, the CDR3 is TGTGCCAGCAGGTCCGGGACAGGGGGCCACGAGCAGTACTTC.

For this clonotype: Since a much larger clone is just one base distant, this may be a read error. The chain employs TRBV29-1 and TRBJ1-4; a possible D gene is TRBD1 (6 bases). Per germline, CDR1 SQVTM and CDR2 ANQGSEA. The CDR3 loop spans 13 amino acids. The CDR3 reads CSVPGTTSEKLFF. The DNA of the CDR3 is TGCAGCGTTCCCGGGACAACTAGTGAAAAACTGTTTTTT.

This clonotype was recorded at least ten times. V usage is TRBV19 and J usage is TRBJ1-4; D is possibly TRBD1 (6 bases). Germline V gene sequence: CDR1 LNHDA, CDR2 SQIVND (reference sequence). V shed 3 bases and J shed 6 bases, with 11 bases lying between them. The CDR3 is made up of 14 amino acids. DNA for the CDR3: TGTGCCAGTAGTATCACAGGGTTGGATGAAAAACTGTTTTTT. Its protein product is CASSITGLDEKLFF.

The chain is built from TRBV4-2 and TRBJ1-6; tentatively, D is TRBD1 (6 bases). Trimming took off 0 bases at V and 10 bases at J, with 13 bases between the two ends. This CDR3 region has 15 residues. The V gene's germline CDR1 is LGHNA and CDR2 YNFKEQ. DNA of the CDR3: TGTGCCAGCAGCCAAGAGGGTACAGGGAAGTCACCCCTCCACTTT. Amino acids: CASSQEGTGKSPLHF.

The rearrangement joins TRBV10-3 to TRBJ1-3, with a weak D call TRBD1 (6 bases). CDR1 is ENHRY and CDR2 is SYGVKD in the germline V gene. This CDR3 has 12 amino acids. V lost 8 bases, J lost 4 bases, and 9 bases lay in between. As DNA, the CDR3 is TGTGCCATCCAGGGGATCGGAAACACCATATATTTT. Its protein product is CAIQGIGNTIYF.

This sequence joins TRBV29-1 and TRBJ1-2; D is uncertain. V was clipped by 8 bases and J by 8 bases, with 18 bases between them. CDR1 is SQVTM and CDR2 is ANQGSEA in the germline V gene. There are 12 residues in the CDR3. CDR3 region: CSTIGIGPGYTF. Here the CDR3 DNA reads TGCAGCACTATCGGGATTGGGCCGGGCTACACCTTC.

The chain joins TRBV5-1 to TRBJ2-7; no definite D call. The length of the CDR3 is 13 residues. V gave up 0 bases and J gave up 3 bases, with 7 bases separating them. The germline gives CDR1 SGHRS, CDR2 YFSETQ. The CDR3 spells CASSLEVDYEQYF. In DNA, the CDR3 is TGCGCCAGCAGCTTGGAGGTGGACTACGAGCAGTACTTC.

The V call is TRBV6-5, the J call TRBJ1-6; no definite D call. Trimming left V 0 bases short and J 13 bases short, with 19 bases between. Germline V CDR1 and CDR2: MNHEY, SVGAGI. The CDR3 totals 16 residues. CDR3 nucleotides: TGTGCCAGCAGTTACTCGAGGTGGTCAAGCAATCAGCCCCTCCACTTT. It translates to CASSYSRWSSNQPLHF.

This clonotype was counted a few times. The chain employs TRBV19 and TRBJ1-5; TRBD1 might be the D (5 bases). The CDR3 consists of 14 residues. Trimming left V 5 bases short and J 4 bases short, with 12 bases between. CDR1 and CDR2 (germline): LNHDA, SQIVND (reference sequence). CDR3 protein: CASSGALGNQPQHF. CDR3 nucleotides: TGTGCCAGTAGTGGGGCCCTGGGGAATCAGCCCCAGCATTTT.

V gene TRBV6-2 or TRBV6-3 combines with J gene TRBJ2-7, with D perhaps TRBD1 or TRBD2 (6 bases each). CDR1 and CDR2 (germline): MNHEY, SVGEGT. This CDR3 spans 11 amino acids. Trimming cost V 10 bases and J 4 bases, with 11 bases left between them. CDR3 residues: CATGGRYEQYF. In DNA form, the CDR3 reads TGTGCCACCGGGGGCAGGTACGAGCAGTACTTC.

This rearrangement joins TRBV12-3 or TRBV12-4 to TRBJ1-5; D call uncertain. V lost 5 bases to trimming and J lost 2 bases, with 10 bases between them. The CDR3 extends over 14 amino acids. The CDR3 DNA reads as TGTGCCAGCAGTCCGGAATGGGGCAATCAGCCCCAGCATTTT. Encoded protein: CASSPEWGNQPQHF.

This rearrangement joins TRBV29-1 to TRBJ1-3; D is unresolved. The germline gives CDR1 SQVTM, CDR2 ANQGSEA. Trimming left V 0 bases short and J 2 bases short, with 5 bases between. CDR3 length: 13 residues. The CDR3 is CSVEDQPGNTIYF. The CDR3 nucleotides are TGCAGCGTTGAAGATCAACCTGGAAACACCATATATTTT.

This clonotype came up many times. V and J are TRBV7-6 and TRBJ1-5, with D perhaps matching TRBD1 (5 bases). V was cut by 5 bases and J by 6 bases, with 11 bases left in between. Per germline, CDR1 SGHVS and CDR2 FNYEAQ. CDR3 length equals 13 residues. The CDR3 region is CASSPLGGQPQHF. The DNA for the CDR3 is TGTGCCAGCAGCCCATTGGGGGGTCAGCCCCAGCATTTT.

The V call is TRBV20-1, the J call TRBJ2-7, with 10 bases aligning to TRBD2. The CDR3 loop spans 17 amino acids. From germline, CDR1 is DFQATT and CDR2 SNEGSKA (reference sequence). V dropped 2 bases and J dropped 0; count of bases not matched to a gene: 10. The CDR3 loop is CSARLGLAQRASYEQYF. CDR3 in DNA: TGCAGTGCTAGACTGGGACTAGCGCAAAGGGCCTCCTACGAGCAGTACTTC.

This chain links TRBV10-3 with TRBJ1-1; D possibly corresponds to TRBD1 (5 bases). Germline lookup yields CDR1 ENHRY and CDR2 SYGVKD. The CDR3 sequence is 15 residues long. V was clipped by 6 bases and J by 2 bases, with 16 bases between them. CDR3 residues: CAIRKPDTQNTEAFF. Written as DNA, the CDR3 is TGTGCCATCAGAAAACCGGACACCCAAAACACTGAAGCTTTCTTT.

This clonotype has just a few counts. The rearrangement uses TRBV7-6 and TRBJ1-2; 8 nucleotides match TRBD1. The CDR3 runs to 15 residues. The germline V gene encodes CDR1 SGHVS and CDR2 FNYEAQ. The V gene end was trimmed by 5 bases and the J gene end by 1 base; junction bases not matched to a gene: 6. The CDR3 bases are TGTGCCAGCAGCGCGAGGACAGGGCATAACTATGGCTACACCTTC. This sequence encodes CASSARTGHNYGYTF. The variable domain in full, with the rest retrieved from reference TRBV7-6 and TRBJ1-2, is GAGVSQSPRYKVTKRGQDVALRCDPISGHVSLYWYRQALGQGPEFLTYFNYEAQQDKSGLPNDRFSAERPEGSISTLTIQRTEQRDSAMYRCASSARTGHNYGYTFGSGTRLTVV.

Only a few counts were recorded for this clonotype. The chain recombines TRBV11-3 with TRBJ1-5; 7 bases fit TRBD1. V shed 6 bases, J shed 0 bases, and the junction held 20 bases outside the gene matches. This CDR3 has 20 amino acids. CDR1 and CDR2 (germline): SGHNT, YENEEA. This chain's CDR3 is CASSARAGQANKDSNQPQHF. DNA for the CDR3: TGTGCCAGCAGTGCAAGAGCTGGACAGGCGAATAAGGATAGCAATCAGCCCCAGCATTTT.

This clonotype was detected many times. The chain links TRBV10-2 to TRBJ1-2; D is ambiguous. CDR1 and CDR2 (germline): WSHSY, SAAADI. The CDR3 sequence is 13 residues long. V was pared by 2 bases and J by 4 bases, with 8 bases between. CDR3 in amino acids: CASSETGAYGYTF. The DNA of the CDR3 is TGCGCCAGCAGTGAGACGGGTGCCTATGGCTACACCTTC.

For this clonotype: One base away lies a much larger clone, so this may be a sequencing read error. The CDR3 loop is CTSQGNGYTF. The CDR3 DNA reads TGTACCAGCCAGGGAAACGGCTACACCTTC. This chain uses TRBV19 with TRBJ1-2, with D maybe TRBD1 (5 bases). The CDR3 spans 10 residues. Germline V gene data show CDR1 as LNHDA and CDR2 as SQIVND (reference sequence).

This clonotype was seen more than once but under ten times. The V call is TRBV20-1, the J call TRBJ1-6; 7 bases line up with TRBD1. The CDR3 runs to 14 residues. Germline loops: CDR1 DFQATT, CDR2 SNEGSKA (reference sequence). With 6 bases clipped from V and 5 bases from J, the junction kept 7 bases outside the gene matches. Here the CDR3 DNA reads TGCAGTGCCCTGACAGGGTCCGATAATTCACCCCTCCACTTT. It encodes CSALTGSDNSPLHF.

The sample holds a few counts of this clonotype. J is TRBJ2-5 and V is TRBV7-9; 12 nucleotides match TRBD1. Germline assignment: CDR1 SEHNR and CDR2 FQNEAQ (reference sequence). This CDR3 contains 17 residues. The V gene end was trimmed by 5 bases and the J gene end by 3 bases; junction bases not matched to a gene: 10. Here the CDR3 DNA reads TGTGCCAGCAGCCAAGTTGCCGGGACAGGGGGCGAAGAGACCCAGTACTTC. This translates into CASSQVAGTGGEETQYF. Combining the CDR3 with reference TRBV7-9 and TRBJ2-5 gives the whole variable domain DTGVSQNPRHKITKRGQNVTFRCDPISEHNRLYWYRQTLGQGPEFLTYFQNEAQLEKSRLLSDRFSAERPKGSFSTLEIQRTEQGDSAMYLCASSQVAGTGGEETQYFGPGTRLLVL.

This clonotype was counted at least ten times. V and J are TRBV7-2 and TRBJ1-2; 7 positions agree with TRBD1. In germline, CDR1 is SGHTA, CDR2 FQGNSA. With 5 bases clipped from V and 7 bases from J, the junction kept 7 bases outside the gene matches. The CDR3 is 13 amino acids. Written as DNA, the CDR3 is TGTGCCAGCAGCCCCGGACAGGTCGGTGGCTACACCTTC. It translates to CASSPGQVGGYTF.

The genes are TRBV6-5 and TRBJ1-5; D gene uncertain. The ends were cut back, 8 bases at V and 1 base at J, with 15 bases in the middle. CDR1 is MNHEY, CDR2 SVGAGI, per germline. The CDR3 loop spans 15 amino acids. DNA for the CDR3: TGTGCCAGCCTCAACTACGGCGGGAGCAATCAGCCCCAGCATTTT. Protein sequence: CASLNYGGSNQPQHF.

This clonotype has just a few counts. This chain links TRBV29-1 with TRBJ1-1, with D maybe TRBD1 (5 bases). V gave up 2 bases and J gave up 8 bases, with 9 bases separating them. Germline CDR1 and CDR2: SQVTM and ANQGSEA. The CDR3 runs to 11 residues. In DNA form, the CDR3 reads TGCAGCGTTGAAACGGCAGGGGAAGCTTTCTTT. This gives the protein CSVETAGEAFF.

This clonotype has just a few counts. This chain links TRBV5-6 with TRBJ1-2; no clear D. V was clipped by 8 bases and J by 0 bases, with 20 bases between them. The V gene's germline CDR1 is SGHDT and CDR2 YYEEEE. This CDR3 has 16 amino acids. DNA for the CDR3: TGTGCCAGTAGTATTATCTTAGGCCGGACTAACTATGGCTACACCTTC. It codes for CASSIILGRTNYGYTF.